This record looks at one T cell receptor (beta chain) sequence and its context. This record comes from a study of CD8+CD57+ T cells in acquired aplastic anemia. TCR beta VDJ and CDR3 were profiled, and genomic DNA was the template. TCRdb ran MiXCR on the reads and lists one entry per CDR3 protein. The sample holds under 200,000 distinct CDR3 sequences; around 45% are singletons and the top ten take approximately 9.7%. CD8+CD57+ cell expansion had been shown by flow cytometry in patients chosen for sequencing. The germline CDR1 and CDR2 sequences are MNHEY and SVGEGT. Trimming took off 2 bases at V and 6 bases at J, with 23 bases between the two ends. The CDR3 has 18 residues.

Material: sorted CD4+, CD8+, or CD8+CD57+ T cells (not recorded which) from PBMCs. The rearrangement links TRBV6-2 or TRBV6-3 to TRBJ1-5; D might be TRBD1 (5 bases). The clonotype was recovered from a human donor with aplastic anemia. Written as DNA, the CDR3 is TGTGCCAGCAGTTACCCCCCTCGGGGCGCGGGTGTTGGTCAGCCCCAGCATTTT. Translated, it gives CASSYPPRGAGVGQPQHF.